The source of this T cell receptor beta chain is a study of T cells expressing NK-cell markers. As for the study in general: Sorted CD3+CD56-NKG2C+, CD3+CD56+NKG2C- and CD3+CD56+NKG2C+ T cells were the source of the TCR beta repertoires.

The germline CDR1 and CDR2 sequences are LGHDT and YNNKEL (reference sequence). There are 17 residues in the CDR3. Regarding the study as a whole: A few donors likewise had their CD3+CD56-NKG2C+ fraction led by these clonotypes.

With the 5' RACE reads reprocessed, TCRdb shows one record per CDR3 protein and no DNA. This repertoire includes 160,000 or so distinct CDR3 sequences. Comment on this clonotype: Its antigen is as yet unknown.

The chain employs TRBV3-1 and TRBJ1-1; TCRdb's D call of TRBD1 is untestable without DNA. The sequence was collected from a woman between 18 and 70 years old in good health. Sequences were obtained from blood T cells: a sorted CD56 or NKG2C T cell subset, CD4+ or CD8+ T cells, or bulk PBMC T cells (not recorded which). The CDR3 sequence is CASSQVPGQGEGTEAFF.